This T cell receptor beta chain was observed in a study of shared clonotypes between healthy human individuals. Study-level background: Aged 18 to 49, the donors were a couple of women and a few men. Study-level results: All-four-donor shared clonotypes had higher generation probabilities than non-shared clonotypes did.

About this clone itself: Its specificity is not known.

In germline, CDR1 is SGHVS, CDR2 FQNEAQ. The V end was cut by 5 bases, the J end by 7 bases, with 5 bases between. The CDR3 runs to 11 residues. Profiled with immunoSEQ multiplex PCR; TCRdb holds only in-frame clones, not every one. The sample includes about 2.2 million clones, around 93% of them seen just once. Naive CD8 cells lacked CD45RO, underwent positive selection for CCR7 and left out terminally differentiated effector memory CD45RA+ cells. Input material: naive CD8+ T cells from PBMCs. This chain links TRBV7-8 with TRBJ2-2; the D is unclear. This receptor was taken from a young man in good health. Some clones in this sample may be carry-over from other donors' samples. CDR3 in amino acids: CASSPGGELFF. The CDR3 DNA sequence: TGTGCCAGCAGCCCCGGCGGGGAGCTGTTTTTT.